A single sample is the source of the 28 T cell receptor beta chains below, sequenced in a study of T cell clonality in common variable immunodeficiency. Study-level findings and limits: Common variable immunodeficiency TCR beta sequences reportedly had fewer deletions and N-nucleotide insertions.

Sequenced by immunoSEQ multiplex PCR; TCRdb stores in-frame clones only, minus some. Recorded here are over 15,000 clones, with no singletons, and the ten leading clones hold around 6.1%. No antigen has been assigned to these receptors. The source material was peripheral blood mononuclear cells. Receptors originate from a human donor with common variable immunodeficiency.

This clone was recorded many times. The CDR3 is cut off 3 residues early in the read; its end comes from the germline J gene. The chain employs TRBV7-2 and TRBJ1-3; weak D call: TRBD1 (5 bases). V was shortened by 4 bases and J by 4 bases, with 11 bases between the two germline ends. This CDR3 is 14 amino acids long. CDR1 is SGHTA and CDR2 is FQGNSA in the germline V gene. CDR3 in amino acids: CASSSQGDGNTIYF. Partial CDR3 DNA: TGTGCCAGCAGCTCCCAGGGAGACGGAAACACC.

This clone was seen a handful of times. The CDR3 end falls 3 residues outside the read, so it is completed with the germline J gene. This chain links TRBV7-2 with TRBJ2-5; weak D call: TRBD2 (5 bases). Deletions cut 5 bases from V and 1 base from J, with 11 bases between. This CDR3 spans 14 amino acids. The germline CDR1 and CDR2 sequences are SGHTA and FQGNSA. The sequenced CDR3 bases are TGTGCCAGCAGCCCGGCAGCGGTCCAAGAGACC. Encoded protein: CASSPAAVQET. The whole CDR3 is CASSPAAVQETQYF.

This clone was seen only a few times. The CDR3 extends 3 residues past the end of the read, so its final part is completed from the germline J gene. The rearrangement links TRBV7-9 to TRBJ2-7; 7 nucleotides agree with TRBD2. After removal of 3 bases from V and 4 bases from J, the junction contained 3 bases not matched to a gene. This CDR3 spans 13 amino acids. Germline assignment: CDR1 SEHNR and CDR2 FQNEAQ (reference sequence). CDR3: CASSFGGGYEQYF. The DNA read from the CDR3 is TGTGCCAGCAGCTTTGGGGGGGGGTACGAG.

This clone was recorded many times. The DNA ends 3 residues before the CDR3 does, and the rest of the CDR3 is filled in from the germline J gene. The chain combines TRBV20-1 with TRBJ1-6; the match to TRBD1 covers 7 bases. V lost 1 base to trimming and J lost 5 bases; unmatched junction nucleotides: 8. CDR1 is DFQATT and CDR2 is SNEGSKA in the germline V gene (reference sequence). This CDR3 has 16 amino acids. This chain's CDR3 is CSARVISQGNNSPLHF. Partial CDR3 DNA: TGCAGTGCTAGAGTTATATCACAGGGGAATAATTCACCC.

In regard to this clone: The germline gene is not matched at one end of the junction; a read error may be the cause. The sequenced fragment ends 3 residues before the CDR3 boundary, so the rest is inferred from the germline J gene. The chain recombines TRBV20-1 with TRBJ2-7, with 8 bases lining up with TRBD2. Germline V gives CDR1 DFQATT, CDR2 SNEGSKA (reference sequence). CDR3 length: 11 residues. CDR3 sequence reads: CSAIAGYEQYF. The sequenced CDR3 bases are TGCAGCGCTATAGCGGGATACGAG.

This clone was found a few times. The sequenced fragment ends 3 residues before the CDR3 boundary, so the rest is inferred from the germline J gene. The chain joins TRBV6-2 or TRBV6-3 to TRBJ2-7, with 7 bases that match TRBD1. CDR3 length: 15 residues. Losses at the gene ends were 4 bases for V and 4 bases for J; bases not matched to a gene: 10. Germline loops: CDR1 MNHEY, CDR2 SVGEGT. The CDR3 protein is CASSSRTGTTYEQYF. The CDR3 DNA, read in part, is TGTGCCAGCAGTTCAAGGACAGGCACAACGTACGAG.

This clone has just a few counts. Read data end 3 residues before the CDR3 end; the end is taken from the germline J gene. This chain connects TRBV7-9 to TRBJ1-1, with D perhaps TRBD1 (5 bases). The germline V and J ends were trimmed by 6 bases and 1 base, with 12 bases remaining between them. The CDR3 runs to 14 residues. CDR1 and CDR2 (germline): SEHNR, FQNEAQ (reference sequence). This CDR3 is CASSPGGQNTEAFF. The CDR3 bases that were read are TGTGCCAGCAGTCCCGGAGGACAGAACACTGAA.

Remarks on this clone: The CDR3 end is not reached by the read, which stops 3 residues before it; the germline J gene fills it in. The chain joins TRBV7-8 to TRBJ1-1; TRBD1 agrees at 9 bases. CDR3 length: 15 amino acids. CDR1 is SGHVS and CDR2 is FQNEAQ in the germline V gene. This CDR3 is CASSLGQGGLRGAFF. CDR3 DNA, as far as it was read: TGTGCCAGCAGCCTGGGACAGGGTGGATTGCGTGGC.

This clone has just a few counts. Read data end 3 residues before the CDR3 end; the end is taken from the germline J gene. The V and J genes are TRBV5-6 and TRBJ1-2; D possibly corresponds to TRBD1 (6 bases). Trimming pared 2 bases from V and 2 bases from J, leaving 7 bases between. Germline lookup yields CDR1 SGHDT and CDR2 YYEEEE. The CDR3 consists of 13 residues. CDR3 protein: CASSFGQNYGYTF. The CDR3 DNA, read in part, is TGTGCCAGCAGCTTTGGACAGAACTATGGC.

A remark on this clone: The read gets to within 3 residues of the CDR3 end, and the germline J gene fills in the rest. The chain links TRBV5-1 to TRBJ2-1; D is perhaps TRBD1 (5 bases). CDR1 and CDR2 (germline): SGHRS, YFSETQ. Between the trimmed V and J ends, which lost 0 bases and 7 bases, there was a span of 11 bases. This CDR3 contains 14 residues. The CDR3 DNA, read in part, is TGCGCCAGCAGCTTGGTGAGTAGGGGTAATGAG. Amino acid sequence: CASSLVSRGNE. The whole CDR3 protein reads CASSLVSRGNEQFF.

This clone was counted only a few times. The CDR3 is cut off 3 residues early in the read; its end comes from the germline J gene. The chain uses TRBV19 and TRBJ1-4, with TRBD1 matching 9 bases. The germline gives CDR1 LNHDA, CDR2 SQIVND (reference sequence). The CDR3 loop spans 16 amino acids. CDR3 DNA, as far as it was read: TGTGCCAGTAGTACTACCCGGGGACAGGGTGGTCGGAAA. Its translation is CASSTTRGQGGRK. The full CDR3 sequence reads CASSTTRGQGGRKLFF. Looking up the rest from reference TRBV19 and TRBJ1-4 gives the full variable domain: DGGITQSPKYLFRKEGQNVTLSCEQNLNHDAMYWYRQDPGQGLRLIYYSQIVNDFQKGDIAEGYSVSREKKESFPLTVTSAQKNPTAFYLCASSTTRGQGGRKLFFGSGTQLSVL.

This clone was recorded many times. The sequenced fragment ends 3 residues before the CDR3 boundary, so the rest is inferred from the germline J gene. The chain has TRBV4-2 and TRBJ2-2; 8 bases fit TRBD2. This CDR3 comprises 16 residues. With V trimmed by 0 bases and J by 0 bases, 0 bases remained unmatched. CDR1 is LGHNA and CDR2 is YNFKEQ in the germline V gene. CDR3 amino acids: CASSQELAANTGELFF. The sequenced CDR3 bases are TGTGCCAGCAGCCAAGAACTAGCGGCGAACACCGGGGAG.

This clone has only a few counts. The missing CDR3 end, 3 residues past where the read stops, is filled in from the germline J gene. The chain couples TRBV6-2 or TRBV6-3 to TRBJ2-2, with 7 bases that match TRBD2. V shed 6 bases and J 2 bases; nucleotides not matched to a gene: 6. Looked up from germline, CDR1 is MNHEY and CDR2 is SVGEGT. This CDR3 contains 15 residues. Here the CDR3 reads CASRISSGNTGELFF. CDR3 DNA (partial): TGTGCCAGCAGAATTTCTAGCGGAAACACCGGGGAG.

This clone was recorded at least ten times. Coverage ceases 3 residues before the CDR3 finishes, and the germline J gene fills in the end. This chain joins TRBV5-1 and TRBJ1-1; TRBD1 aligns across 8 bases. The germline CDR1 and CDR2 sequences are SGHRS and YFSETQ. The CDR3 loop spans 12 amino acids. Unmatched junction bases numbered 6, after V lost 9 bases and J lost 5 bases. CDR3 DNA, as far as it was read: TGCGCCACTGGGACAGGTTCTACTGAA. Protein sequence: CATGTGSTE. The CDR3 reads in full as CATGTGSTEAFF.

This clone was picked up many times. The CDR3 end falls 3 residues outside the read, so it is completed with the germline J gene. The chain combines TRBV5-1 with TRBJ1-1, with D possibly matching TRBD1 (6 bases). The CDR3 is 15 amino acids. Germline assignment: CDR1 SGHRS and CDR2 YFSETQ. V dropped 1 base and J dropped 3 bases, with 13 bases sitting between them. The CDR3 loop is CASSLNGGADTEAFF. The part of the CDR3 DNA that was read is TGCGCCAGCAGCTTGAACGGGGGGGCGGACACTGAA. Filled out from reference TRBV5-1 and TRBJ1-1, the complete variable domain reads KAGVTQTPRYLIKTRGQQVTLSCSPISGHRSVSWYQQTPGQGLQFLFEYFSETQRNKGNFPGRFSGRQFSNSRSEMNVSTLELGDSALYLCASSLNGGADTEAFFGQGTRLTVV.

This clone was found many times. The read falls 3 residues short of the CDR3 end, and the missing part is taken from the germline J gene. J is TRBJ2-1 and V is TRBV3-1 (or the pseudogene TRBV3-2); 13 bases match TRBD2. V dropped 4 bases and J dropped 7; count of bases not matched to a gene: 7. The germline gives CDR1 LGHDT, CDR2 YNNKEL (reference sequence). There are 16 residues in the CDR3. CDR3 sequence: CASSPYSGLAGNEQFF. The sequenced part of the CDR3 DNA is TGTGCCAGCAGCCCCTACTCGGGACTAGCGGGGAATGAG.

The sample holds a few counts of this clone. The DNA read from the CDR3 is TGTGCCAGCAGCTCCACAGGGAGGGCTGAA. Translation gives CASSSTGRAE. The whole CDR3 sequence reads CASSSTGRAEAFF. The chain carries TRBV7-2 and TRBJ1-1; weak D call: TRBD1 (6 bases). The read terminates 3 residues before the CDR3 end, so the remaining end is supplied by the germline J gene. The CDR3 has 13 residues. Per germline, CDR1 SGHTA and CDR2 FQGNSA. Trimming left V 4 bases short and J 6 bases short, with 12 bases between.

This clone was observed a handful of times. The read gets to within 3 residues of the CDR3 end, and the germline J gene fills in the rest. This chain joins TRBV20-1 and TRBJ2-7, with 12 nucleotides matching TRBD2. Germline V gene sequence: CDR1 DFQATT, CDR2 SNEGSKA (reference sequence). The V gene end was trimmed by 1 base and the J gene end by 2 bases; junction bases not matched to a gene: 6. CDR3 size: 16 residues. The CDR3 loop reads CSARVLAGGSAYEQYF. CDR3 bases read: TGCAGTGCTAGAGTACTAGCGGGGGGTTCCGCCTACGAG.

This clone appeared many times. The CDR3 end falls 3 residues outside the read, so it is completed with the germline J gene. The chain combines TRBV5-1 with TRBJ2-3, with 8 nucleotides matching TRBD1. Germline CDR1 reads SGHRS; CDR2 reads YFSETQ. This CDR3 spans 15 amino acids. The J segment lost 2 bases and the V segment lost 1 base, leaving 3 bases of the junction unmatched. The CDR3 bases that were read are TGCGCCAGCAGCTTGAGCAGGGGGCCCACAGATACG. Its protein is CASSLSRGPTDT. From start to end, the CDR3 is CASSLSRGPTDTQYF.

This clone was found a few times. Read sequence stops 3 residues before the CDR3 end, and the germline J gene provides the missing end. The J gene is TRBJ2-5, the V gene TRBV20-1; 9 bases match TRBD1. The CDR3 is 16 amino acids. Germline V gene data show CDR1 as DFQATT and CDR2 as SNEGSKA (reference sequence). J was trimmed by 5 bases and V by 5 bases; bases with no gene match: 15. The CDR3 sequence is CSAPTGGISVMETQYF. The covered CDR3 bases are TGCAGTGCTCCCACAGGGGGCATCTCAGTAATGGAGACC.

This clone has only a few counts. The read ends 3 residues before the CDR3 terminus; that terminus is restored from the germline J gene. The J gene is TRBJ2-3, the V gene TRBV19, with TRBD2 as a possible D gene (6 bases). V lost 1 base and J 3 bases, leaving 17 bases between the germline ends. This CDR3 has 17 residues. The V gene's germline CDR1 is LNHDA and CDR2 SQIVND (reference sequence). CDR3 DNA, as far as it was read: TGTGCCAGTAGTATAGCGTCTCTAGCTGCGGGGACAGATACG. Its protein is CASSIASLAAGTDT. The complete CDR3 protein is CASSIASLAAGTDTQYF. The complete variable domain, with remaining parts taken from reference TRBV19 and TRBJ2-3, reads DGGITQSPKYLFRKEGQNVTLSCEQNLNHDAMYWYRQDPGQGLRLIYYSQIVNDFQKGDIAEGYSVSREKKESFPLTVTSAQKNPTAFYLCASSIASLAAGTDTQYFGPGTRLTVL.

In this sample, this clone turned up many times. The CDR3 goes on 3 residues after the read ends, and that part is filled in from the germline J gene. The chain links TRBV19 to TRBJ2-3; D might be TRBD1 (6 bases). V was shortened by 5 bases and J by 2 bases, with 14 bases between the two germline ends. Germline V CDR1 and CDR2: LNHDA, SQIVND (reference sequence). This CDR3 has 15 amino acids. Incomplete CDR3 DNA: TGTGCCAGTAGTTGGTCGCAGGGGAACACAGATACG. Its protein is CASSWSQGNTDT. The full CDR3 protein reads CASSWSQGNTDTQYF.

This clone has just a few counts. The observed sequence ends 3 residues before the CDR3 terminus, with the missing tail filled in from the germline J gene. V and J are TRBV5-1 and TRBJ2-5; D unclear. V was trimmed by 0 bases and J by 1 base, leaving 7 bases between them. This CDR3 has 14 residues. Germline V gives CDR1 SGHRS, CDR2 YFSETQ. The CDR3 protein is CASSLAGIQETQYF. The DNA read from the CDR3 is TGCGCCAGCAGCTTGGCAGGAATCCAAGAGACC.

Notes on this clone: The read terminates 3 residues ahead of where the CDR3 ends, so the germline J gene completes it. V and J are TRBV11-2 and TRBJ2-2; 9 nucleotides line up with TRBD2. The V segment lost 6 bases and the J segment 0 bases; nucleotides outside the gene matches: 2. Looked up from germline, CDR1 is SGHAT and CDR2 is FQNNGV. The CDR3 is 15 amino acids. The CDR3: CASRIAGANTGELFF. The sequenced CDR3 bases are TGTGCCAGCAGGATAGCGGGGGCGAACACCGGGGAG.

The sample holds many counts of this clone. The read ends 3 residues shy of where the CDR3 ends; the end is completed using the germline J gene. V and J are TRBV7-2 and TRBJ1-2, with 8 bases lining up with TRBD1. This CDR3 has 14 amino acids. CDR1 and CDR2 from the germline V gene are SGHTA and FQGNSA. J lost 3 bases, V lost 5 bases, and 5 bases had no gene match. Partial CDR3 DNA: TGTGCCAGCAGCACCTCGACAGGGGACTATGGC. It translates to CASSTSTGDYG. The entire CDR3 reads CASSTSTGDYGYTF.

Of note for this clone: Sequencing ends 3 residues short of the CDR3 end; the germline J gene provides the rest. The gene calls are TRBV30 and TRBJ1-6; D is undetermined. The length of the CDR3 is 11 residues. Germline-derived CDR1 and CDR2 are GTSNPN and SVGIG (reference sequence). Trimming shortened V by 5 bases and J by 6 bases, and 5 bases separated the two germline ends. CDR3 DNA (partial): TGTGCCTGGGGCTCTAATTCACCC. Translation: CAWGSNSP. The full CDR3 protein is CAWGSNSPLHF.

This clone was counted at least ten times. The read gets to within 3 residues of the CDR3 end, and the germline J gene fills in the rest. The chain is built from TRBV2 and TRBJ1-1; 8 bases are a match to TRBD1. J lost 2 bases, V lost 1 base, and 3 bases had no gene match. From germline, CDR1 is SNHLY and CDR2 FYNNEI. CDR3 length: 15 amino acids. The sequenced CDR3 bases are TGTGCCAGCAGTGAAGGGGCAGGGGGCAACACTGAA. It encodes CASSEGAGGNTE. The entire CDR3 reads CASSEGAGGNTEAFF.

This clone was observed a few times. The read falls 3 residues short of the CDR3 end, and the missing part is taken from the germline J gene. The gene calls are TRBV2 and TRBJ1-1, with a possible D match to TRBD1 (5 bases). The V end lost 1 base, the J end lost 3 bases, and 15 bases lay between the germline ends. The germline gives CDR1 SNHLY, CDR2 FYNNEI. CDR3 length equals 16 residues. CDR3 bases read: TGTGCCAGCAGTGAAGGTACCGGGGGAGGGTACACTGAA. Protein: CASSEGTGGGYTE. The whole CDR3 protein is CASSEGTGGGYTEAFF.